These 32 T cell receptor beta chains were all obtained from the same sample, sequenced in a study of human T cells and chemical hapten exposure (dated by TCRdb to the early 2020s). The method behind the library was RACE. Sequencer: NextSeq 500. The public reads were reprocessed in TCRdb via fastp at Q25 and MiXCR, keeping in-frame beta chains. Here each entry gathers all rows of one CDR3 protein and keeps the most common genes and DNA. The sample data list some 91,000 distinct CDR3 sequences, and around an eighth of these were observed just once. The ten largest clonotypes hold approximately 2% of the sample. Interpreted using the paper, the time point label stands for: patch test 1, 2 weeks after DPC sensitization. What the treatment or condition label conveys for this sample: therapeutic diphenylcyclopropenone sensitization with weekly scalp DPC. The input for sequencing was whole blood, taken in connection with sensitization to the hapten diphenylcyclopropenone (DPC). All receptors derive from a woman in her 40s with alopecia areata. Some clones in this sample may be carry-over from other donors' samples.

This clonotype was seen a few times. The gene calls are TRBV28 and TRBJ2-3, with 8 positions matching TRBD1. Germline CDR1 and CDR2: MDHEN and SYDVKM. V gave up 4 bases and J gave up 5 bases; unmatched junction bases: 5. The CDR3 spans 14 residues. The CDR3 is CASSYQGAIDTQYF. The CDR3, as DNA: TGTGCCAGCAGTTATCAGGGGGCAATAGATACGCAGTATTTT.

This clonotype was detected many times. V and J are TRBV3-1 and TRBJ2-7; D is tentatively TRBD1 or TRBD2 (5 bases each). V lost 4 bases and J lost 5, with 18 bases in between. The CDR3 contains 15 residues. From germline, CDR1 is LGHDT and CDR2 YNNKEL (reference sequence). The CDR3 region is CASSLGTLALHEQYF. In DNA, the CDR3 is TGTGCCAGCAGCCTCGGGACCTTAGCGCTCCACGAGCAGTACTTC.

This chain links TRBV6-2 or TRBV6-3 with TRBJ2-7, with D unclear. Germline V gene sequence: CDR1 MNHEY, CDR2 SVGEGT. The CDR3 is 11 amino acids. V was clipped by 0 bases and J by 7 bases, with 4 bases between them. The CDR3 spells CASSYSGEQYF. CDR3 DNA: TGTGCCAGCAGTTACTCCGGAGAGCAGTACTTC.

The chain carries TRBV12-3 or TRBV12-4 and TRBJ2-5; TRBD2 might be the D (6 bases). CDR3 size: 12 residues. The V end was cut by 6 bases, the J end by 3 bases, with 8 bases between. The CDR3 is CASSGREETQYF. DNA for the CDR3: TGTGCCAGCAGCGGGAGAGAAGAGACCCAGTACTTC.

J is TRBJ1-5 and V is TRBV18; a weak D match, TRBD1 (5 bases). Germline CDR1 and CDR2: KGHSH and LQKENI. The CDR3 has 16 amino acids. Trimming took off 2 bases at V and 2 bases at J, with 13 bases between the two ends. The CDR3 bases are TGTGCCAGCTCACCAAGGGAAGGGGCAGGCAATCAGCCCCAGCATTTT. Its protein is CASSPREGAGNQPQHF.

This clonotype showed up many times. The chain recombines TRBV5-8 with TRBJ1-5; D remains ambiguous. The CDR3 sequence is 17 residues long. Germline loops: CDR1 SGHTS, CDR2 YDEGEE. V was pared by 0 bases and J by 0 bases, with 13 bases between. The CDR3 nucleotides are TGTGCCAGCAGCTTGGCTGGCAGGAAAAATAGCAATCAGCCCCAGCATTTT. This codes for CASSLAGRKNSNQPQHF.

This clonotype was seen a handful of times. V gene TRBV9 combines with J gene TRBJ2-2; TRBD2 matches at 7 bases. J gave up 0 bases and V 4 bases, and 9 bases lay outside the gene matches. This CDR3 comprises 17 residues. Germline values: CDR1 SGDLS, CDR2 YYNGEE. The CDR3 loop is CASSPSTGLANTGELFF. The CDR3 nucleotides read TGTGCCAGCAGCCCCAGCACCGGACTAGCGAACACCGGGGAGCTGTTTTTT.

The CDR3 is CASSPDTGPPQHF. The CDR3, as DNA: TGTGCCAGCAGCCCTGATACAGGGCCACCCCAGCATTTT. The chain couples TRBV7-2 to TRBJ1-5, with a weak D call TRBD1 (6 bases). The CDR3 spans 13 residues. Germline CDR1 is SGHTA and CDR2 is FQGNSA. V lost 5 bases and J 10 bases, leaving 15 bases between the germline ends.

V and J are TRBV27 and TRBJ1-4; unclear D gene. The CDR3 is 14 residues long. The V end was cut by 2 bases, the J end by 8 bases, with 12 bases between. Germline V gene lookup returns CDR1 MNHEY and CDR2 SMNVEV (reference sequence). The DNA of the CDR3 is TGTGCCAGCAGTTTAATTGGAAGTGCCGAAAAACTGTTTTTT. It codes for CASSLIGSAEKLFF. The variable domain in full, completed from reference TRBV27 and TRBJ1-4, reads EAQVTQNPRYLITVTGKKLTVTCSQNMNHEYMSWYRQDPGLGLRQIYYSMNVEVTDKGDVPEGYKVSRKEKRNFPLILESPSPNQTSLYFCASSLIGSAEKLFFGSGTQLSVL.

The rearrangement uses TRBV18 and TRBJ2-3, with TRBD2 identical over 10 bases. J was trimmed by 4 bases and V by 6 bases; bases with no gene match: 7. The CDR3 is made up of 15 amino acids. Germline V lookup: CDR1 KGHSH, CDR2 LQKENI. The CDR3 sequence: CASSYDLAGADTQYF. DNA of the CDR3: TGTGCCAGCTCCTATGATCTAGCGGGAGCAGATACGCAGTATTTT.

This chain links TRBV21-1 with TRBJ2-4; TRBD1, as called in the table, went unchecked against the DNA. TRBV21-1 is designated a pseudogene. CDR3 size: 16 residues. The CDR3 sequence: CASSKESGIAKNIQYF. The CDR3 DNA reads as TGTGCCAGCAGCAAAGAATCAGGGATAGCCAAAAACATTCAGTACTTC.

V is TRBV20-1 and J is TRBJ2-1, with D perhaps matching TRBD2 (6 bases). The CDR3 is 15 amino acids. V dropped 5 bases and J dropped 2 bases, with 16 bases sitting between them. Germline CDR1 and CDR2: DFQATT and SNEGSKA (reference sequence). The CDR3 DNA reads TGCAGTGCTCAGACTGGACTACCACCCTACAATGAGCAGTTCTTC. It translates to CSAQTGLPPYNEQFF.

This clonotype was counted between two and nine times. The chain has TRBV10-1 and TRBJ2-2; D could derive from TRBD1 or TRBD2 (5 bases each). Germline assignment: CDR1 WNHNN and CDR2 SYGVQD (reference sequence). The CDR3 has 14 amino acids. The V and J ends lost 7 bases and 1 base respectively, with 10 bases between them. Here the CDR3 reads CASTGTQNTGELFF. In nucleotides, the CDR3 is TGCGCCAGCACCGGGACGCAGAACACCGGGGAGCTGTTTTTT.

The table lists this clonotype with a few counts. The chain uses TRBV12-3 or TRBV12-4 and TRBJ2-2; D remains ambiguous. V was cut by 5 bases and J by 4 bases, with 8 bases left in between. The CDR3 covers 13 residues. CDR3 region: CASSLSLTGELFF. The CDR3 DNA is TGTGCCAGCAGTCTCTCACTCACCGGGGAGCTGTTTTTT.

The rearrangement links TRBV28 to TRBJ1-2, with unresolved D. V shed 3 bases and J shed 5 bases, with 4 bases lying between them. CDR1 is MDHEN and CDR2 is SYDVKM in the germline V gene. The CDR3 covers 11 residues. The CDR3 loop is CASSLQYGYTF. The CDR3 nucleotides read TGTGCCAGCAGTTTGCAATATGGCTACACCTTC.

This clonotype was seen only a few times. The gene calls are TRBV3-1 and TRBJ2-7, with unresolved D. Deletions cut 1 base from V and 2 bases from J, with 3 bases between. The CDR3 covers 12 residues. CDR1 is LGHDT, CDR2 YNNKEL, per germline (reference sequence). CDR3 residues: CASSQGPYEQYF. DNA for the CDR3: TGTGCCAGCAGCCAAGGACCCTACGAGCAGTACTTC.

Points on this clonotype: A read error may be the cause here, since a much bigger clone is one base away. The chain couples TRBV6-2 or TRBV6-3 to TRBJ1-5; 7 bases map to TRBD1. CDR1 and CDR2 from the germline V gene are MNHEY and SVGEGT. Trimming at V came to 5 bases and at J to 12 bases, leaving 4 bases not matched to a gene. The CDR3 has 11 amino acids. CDR3 DNA: TGTGCCAGCAGTCCCGGGACAGACCAGCATTTT. Translated, it gives CASSPGTDQHF.

The chain links TRBV18 to TRBJ1-2; D gene ambiguous. V dropped 3 bases and J dropped 6 bases, with 17 bases sitting between them. CDR3 size: 15 residues. CDR1 and CDR2 from the germline V gene are KGHSH and LQKENI. The CDR3 DNA sequence: TGTGCCAGCTCACCGGATCCAGGCAGCCCCAATGGCTACACCTTC. This codes for CASSPDPGSPNGYTF.

There are many counts of this clonotype. The genes are TRBV12-3 or TRBV12-4 and TRBJ1-5; D is unclear. The CDR3 has 14 residues. With 7 bases removed from V and 1 base from J, the gap between germline ends came to 11 bases. The CDR3 sequence: CASNWAGSNQPQHF. The CDR3, as DNA: TGTGCCAGCAATTGGGCAGGCAGCAATCAGCCCCAGCATTTT.

This clonotype showed up many times. The chain carries TRBV6-1 and TRBJ1-5; D remains unclear. The CDR3 runs 13 residues. Germline lookup yields CDR1 MNHNS and CDR2 SASEGT. The germline V and J ends were trimmed by 1 base and 5 bases, with 6 bases remaining between them. CDR3 nucleotides: TGTGCCAGCAGTGAAGACGGCGATCAGCCCCAGCATTTT. It codes for CASSEDGDQPQHF.

This chain's CDR3 is CASSFLSEQYF. The CDR3 nucleotides read TGTGCCAGCAGTTTTCTGAGCGAGCAGTACTTC. This sequence joins TRBV28 and TRBJ2-7; no clear D. Deletions cut 3 bases from V and 6 bases from J, with 6 bases between. The germline V gene has CDR1 MDHEN and CDR2 SYDVKM. The CDR3 totals 11 residues.

The table lists this clonotype with a few counts. V is TRBV6-5 and J is TRBJ1-1; D is ambiguous. The V and J ends lost 2 bases and 7 bases respectively, with 8 bases between them. The CDR3 is made up of 12 amino acids. From germline, CDR1 is MNHEY and CDR2 SVGAGI. The CDR3 protein is CASSYRDSEAFF. CDR3 bases: TGTGCCAGCAGTTACAGGGATAGTGAAGCTTTCTTT.

This clonotype was observed a few times. This chain connects TRBV27 to TRBJ2-7; 10 bases map to TRBD2. V was clipped by 8 bases and J by 2 bases; unmatched bases: 9. This CDR3 region has 15 residues. Germline V gene data show CDR1 as MNHEY and CDR2 as SMNVEV (reference sequence). The CDR3 loop is CASRGRTSGTYEQYF. The CDR3 DNA reads TGTGCCAGCCGGGGCCGGACTAGCGGAACCTACGAGCAGTACTTC.

The chain couples TRBV12-3 or TRBV12-4 to TRBJ1-1, with a weak D call TRBD1 (5 bases). The CDR3 consists of 15 residues. Trimming stripped 2 bases from V and 0 bases from J, with 10 bases between. The CDR3: CASSLMGQLNTEAFF. The CDR3, as DNA: TGTGCCAGCAGTTTAATGGGGCAGCTGAACACTGAAGCTTTCTTT.

The chain joins TRBV30 to TRBJ2-7; TRBD2 is a possible D gene (6 bases). Trimming stripped 4 bases from V and 2 bases from J, with 9 bases between. From germline, CDR1 is GTSNPN and CDR2 SVGIG (reference sequence). The length of the CDR3 is 12 residues. The CDR3 sequence: CAWTGGTYEQYF. The CDR3 bases are TGTGCCTGGACCGGGGGTACCTACGAGCAGTACTTC.

The chain employs TRBV7-8 and TRBJ2-1; maybe TRBD2 (6 bases). This CDR3 spans 14 amino acids. Trimming removed 1 base at V and 10 bases at J, with 14 bases between. Germline V gene sequence: CDR1 SGHVS, CDR2 FQNEAQ. The CDR3 DNA reads as TGTGCCAGCAGCTTAGTAGCGGTCTTTAGGGAGCAGTTCTTC. Translating it yields CASSLVAVFREQFF.

This chain joins TRBV12-2 and TRBJ1-1; the table's D call TRBD1 went unverified against the DNA. TRBV12-2 constitutes a pseudogene. CDR3 length equals 17 residues. CDR3 nucleotide sequence: TGTGCAAGTCGCTTAGCCCGGGACAGGGAGAACAAGGGAGAAGCTTTCTTT. It specifies CASRLARDRENKGEAFF.

This clonotype has just a few counts. This chain uses TRBV4-2 with TRBJ2-2; possibly TRBD2 for D (5 bases). Deletions cut 4 bases from V and 7 bases from J, with 19 bases between. The CDR3 spans 16 residues. Germline assignment: CDR1 LGHNA and CDR2 YNFKEQ. CDR3 region: CASSRRFQSGNGELFF. As DNA, the CDR3 is TGTGCCAGCAGCCGGAGGTTTCAATCTGGTAACGGGGAGCTGTTTTTT.

The sample holds a few counts of this clonotype. The chain has TRBV20-1 and TRBJ2-2; TRBD2 aligns across 11 bases. The CDR3 consists of 14 residues. Germline V gives CDR1 DFQATT, CDR2 SNEGSKA (reference sequence). Losses at the gene ends were 5 bases for V and 2 bases for J; bases not matched to a gene: 1. CDR3 residues: CSAGTSGNTGELFF. In DNA, the CDR3 is TGCAGTGCTGGGACTAGCGGAAACACCGGGGAGCTGTTTTTT.

V is TRBV20-1 and J is TRBJ2-1, with unresolved D. The CDR3 has 13 residues. The germline CDR1 and CDR2 sequences are DFQATT and SNEGSKA (reference sequence). Trimming stripped 5 bases from V and 0 bases from J, with 8 bases between. CDR3 in amino acids: CSAPGYSYNEQFF. Here the CDR3 DNA reads TGCAGTGCTCCCGGCTACTCCTACAATGAGCAGTTCTTC.

This clonotype was seen ten or more times. The chain carries TRBV2 and TRBJ2-1; D gene ambiguous. CDR1 and CDR2 from the germline V gene are SNHLY and FYNNEI. The CDR3 consists of 13 residues. Deletions cut 6 bases from V and 6 bases from J, with 12 bases between. CDR3 in DNA: TGTGCCAGCAGACCGCCCAGTATCAATGAGCAGTTCTTC. Its protein product is CASRPPSINEQFF. Based on the CDR3 plus reference TRBV2 and TRBJ2-1, the full variable domain is EPEVTQTPSHQVTQMGQEVILRCVPISNHLYFYWYRQILGQKVEFLVSFYNNEISEKSEIFDDQFSVERPDGSNFTLKIRSTKLEDSAMYFCASRPPSINEQFFGPGTRLTVL.

The gene calls are TRBV10-2 and TRBJ2-1; D is unclear. The V end lost 4 bases, the J end lost 10 bases, and 11 bases lay between the germline ends. This CDR3 has 12 amino acids. Germline CDR1 WSHSY, CDR2 SAAADI. CDR3 protein: CASSVGISEQFF. The DNA of the CDR3 is TGCGCCAGCAGTGTAGGGATCAGCGAGCAGTTCTTC.